What follows are 9 T cell receptor beta chains derived from one specimen sequenced in a study of response to subunit inactivated influenza vaccine (dated 2018 in TCRdb). Library method: RT-PCR. TCRdb lists the instrument as Illumina HiSeq 2500. Using fastp trimming at Q25 and MiXCR clonotype assembly, TCRdb reanalyzed the public sequencing data and kept in-frame beta chains. One record per CDR3 amino acid sequence lists the most common genes and DNA. Recorded for this sample are about 500,000 distinct CDR3 sequences; approximately 15% of them occurred a single time. Of the sample, over 2.5% is held by the ten largest clones. The source material was CD4+ T cells sorted from PBMCs, sampled around 2 years after vaccination. These receptors all stem from a man in his fifties or sixties who received an inactivated influenza vaccine. Donor details come from another sample of the same person, matched by shared clones.

The V gene is TRBV6-6, the J gene TRBJ2-7; unclear D gene. The CDR3 consists of 12 residues. Looked up from germline, CDR1 is MNHNY and CDR2 is SVGAGI (reference sequence). Trimming shortened V by 6 bases and J by 6 bases, and 12 bases separated the two germline ends. CDR3 nucleotides: TGTGCCAGCAGATCCGAATGGTTCGAGCAGTACTTC. It specifies CASRSEWFEQYF.

The genes are TRBV18 and TRBJ1-1; no clear D gene. With 1 base removed from V and 3 bases from J, the gap between germline ends came to 6 bases. Germline CDR1 is KGHSH and CDR2 is LQKENI. The CDR3 runs 13 residues. The CDR3 nucleotides are TGTGCCAGCTCACCACTGGAGGACACTGAAGCTTTCTTT. It encodes CASSPLEDTEAFF.

This clonotype was observed a handful of times. The rearrangement uses TRBV27 and TRBJ1-2, with D possibly matching TRBD1 (6 bases). Germline V CDR1 and CDR2: MNHEY, SMNVEV (reference sequence). This CDR3 has 14 residues. V lost 5 bases to trimming and J lost 2 bases, with 12 bases between them. The CDR3 nucleotides are TGTGCCAGCAGTCCCCTCACAGGGAACTATGGCTACACCTTC. Translating gives CASSPLTGNYGYTF.

The chain combines TRBV28 with TRBJ2-5; possible D gene TRBD1, 6 bases. Germline V gene lookup returns CDR1 MDHEN and CDR2 SYDVKM. The CDR3 length is 16 residues. The V and J ends lost 2 bases and 4 bases respectively, with 17 bases between them. CDR3 residues: CASSLRTSGRGETQYF. The CDR3 DNA reads TGTGCCAGCAGTTTACGAACGTCGGGCAGGGGAGAGACCCAGTACTTC.

Regarding this clonotype: This may arise from a read error, as a much more abundant clone is one base away. The rearrangement uses TRBV10-3 and TRBJ2-7; TRBD1 matches 10 bases. The germline CDR1 and CDR2 sequences are ENHRY and SYGVKD. The CDR3 has 16 residues. V gave up 0 bases and J gave up 2 bases; unmatched junction bases: 4. This CDR3 is CAISESPGTGAYEQYF. In nucleotides, the CDR3 is TGTGCCATCAGTGAGTCCCCCGGGACAGGGGCCTACGAGCAGTACTTC.

A few counts support this clonotype. This sequence joins TRBV20-1 and TRBJ2-3, with D unresolved. Trimming cost V 6 bases and J 6 bases, with 19 bases left between them. This CDR3 contains 14 residues. CDR1 and CDR2 (germline): DFQATT, SNEGSKA (reference sequence). For the CDR3, the DNA is TGCAGTGCCAAACGGGCGTCTAGGTGGGATACGCAGTATTTT. This translates into CSAKRASRWDTQYF.

In DNA form, the CDR3 reads TGTGCCAGCAGTCCACAGGGTCAGGAGAGCAATCAGCCCCAGCATTTT. It is translated as CASSPQGQESNQPQHF. The chain combines TRBV12-3 or TRBV12-4 with TRBJ1-5; D may be TRBD1 (6 bases). V was shortened by 5 bases and J by 1 base, with 15 bases between the two germline ends. CDR3 length equals 16 residues.

The gene calls are TRBV27 and TRBJ2-7; D is perhaps TRBD1 or TRBD2 (5 bases each). Germline assignment: CDR1 MNHEY and CDR2 SMNVEV (reference sequence). The CDR3 runs 14 residues. The V end lost 5 bases, the J end lost 2 bases, and 13 bases lay between the germline ends. CDR3 nucleotide sequence: TGTGCCAGCAGTACCGGGACGCCCGCCTACGAGCAGTACTTC. Its protein product is CASSTGTPAYEQYF.

The V gene is TRBV2, the J gene TRBJ2-3, with 11 positions matching TRBD2. This CDR3 spans 16 amino acids. Germline V lookup: CDR1 SNHLY, CDR2 FYNNEI. V lost 4 bases and J lost 2; bases outside the gene matches: 5. This CDR3 reads CASSVIAGGLTDTQYF. The CDR3 DNA follows: TGTGCCAGCAGTGTTATAGCGGGGGGGCTCACAGATACGCAGTATTTT.